This T cell receptor beta chain originates from a study of OX40 agonist ivuxolimab in advanced cancers. Some clones are missing from TCRdb's copy, which holds only in-frame ones; the method was immunoSEQ multiplex PCR. This repertoire shows some 96,000 clones, approximately 83% found once; its top ten account for approximately 1.5%. The material sequenced was CD4+ or CD8+ T cells sorted from blood, taken in a trial of the OX40 agonist ivuxolimab. This clonotype was obtained from an adult with an advanced solid tumor such as melanoma, head and neck, liver or kidney cancer.

The CDR3 DNA is TGCGCCAGCAGCTTGGGACAGAGAGGGCTAAATACGAATTCACCCCTCCACTTT. Its translation: CASSLGQRGLNTNSPLHF. This chain uses TRBV5-1 with TRBJ1-6, with D perhaps TRBD1 (5 bases). The V gene lost 0 bases and the J gene lost 7 bases, with 20 bases spanning the gap. From germline, CDR1 is SGHRS and CDR2 YFSETQ. CDR3 size: 18 residues.